This TCR beta chain was found in a study of shared clonotypes between healthy human individuals (dated by TCRdb to about 2020). Regarding the research as a whole: A couple of women and a few men aged 18 to 49 years were included in the cohort. For each donor, CD4 naive and CD4 memory were each run on three plates, CD8 naive on two plates, and CD8 memory on one plate. To estimate repertoire size and how much clonotypes are shared between individuals, the study performed deep sequencing of blood TCR repertoires from 4 to 6 healthy adults. To increase sequencing depth and limit assay-specific biases, different laboratories used diverse techniques to prepare libraries and sequence TCR repertoires. Between about 0.94 and 8.9 billion PBMCs per donor were obtained by leukapheresis. General conclusions and limits of the study: Rarefaction of sorted-subset datasets indicated incomplete sequencing despite the large sequencing depth. Pairwise subsampling indicated that sequencing depth was expected to affect the degree of clonotype sharing among donors. Higher generation probabilities were observed for clonotypes shared by all four sorted-subset donors than for non-shared clonotypes. Sampling was limited to blood, and TCR repertoires in tissue likely differ from TCR repertoires in blood. Naive subsets generally had larger estimated clonotype richness than memory subsets did. Because the study included only a small number of donors, the genetic and exposure-history diversity represented was limited. Sharing across a few donors was observed for roughly 5.4% of naive CD4, about 4% of naive CD8, over 2% of memory CD4, and roughly 0.4% of memory CD8 clonotypes.

TCR CDR3 regions were amplified from genomic DNA by multiplex PCR using the deep immunoSEQ assay. Extracted genomic DNA from each cell subset was distributed evenly across all wells of several immunoSEQ 96-well plates, and each plate was treated as a replicate. Each replicate PCR for sorted subsets received 150 to 250 ng genomic DNA, equal to about 29,000 T cell genomes. The purified libraries were quantified using a Qubit 3.0 fluorometer, sized with a Bioanalyzer 2100, and then quantified again using the KAPA Library Quantification kit. A separate single-read 150-cycle Illumina NextSeq 550 flow cell was used to sequence each immunoSEQ 96-well plate. Processing in the source paper ran as follows. The immunoSEQ output contained only junctional sequences without quality scores, so filtering could not match that applied to full-length reads. To assign V/J genes and CDR3, sequences were annotated using PyIR, a Python wrapper for IgBLAST v1.9, with IMGT germline references. Reads were filtered out if the reads had weak V/J assignments (E-value above 1e-6), no CDR3, stop codons, out-of-frame junctions, or ambiguous translated residues. V3J clonotypes were defined as sequences sharing an identical inferred V gene, J gene, and CDR3 amino acid sequence. To compute the percentage overlap between repertoires, the number of shared unique clonotypes was divided by the size of the smaller repertoire. Three approaches were used to assess repertoire richness: RTK rarefaction, the Chao1 estimator, and Recon v2.1 estimates of unobserved clonotypes. OLGA was used to compute generation probabilities for all TCRbeta clonotypes that the gDNA method yielded from a handful of donors. In TCRdb, the immuneACCESS table is reduced to in-frame sequences with V and J assigned. These tables do not hold every clone; where another copy was compared, an unresolved V gene accounts for under half, and the others remain unexplained. D and trimming were read from the DNA, whereas the V and J calls and clone size are those reported in that table. Across this sample there are a few million clones, with 80% to 95% seen only once. The top ten clones comprise about 0.39% of the sample.

From cysteine to phenylalanine, the CDR3 is 13 amino acids long. Just CDR3 DNA is preserved here, 39 bases in frame from base 1. V drops 5 bases and J drops 1 base, leaving 12 bases in between. The germline V gene gives CDR1 as SQVTM and CDR2 as ANQGSEA. The donors were healthy, HIV-negative adults with no recently reported acute infections or vaccinations. Only Caucasian adults living in Nashville, Tennessee, USA were represented among the donors. CD4+ T cells were enriched by magnetic negative selection, after which naive cells were positively selected on CD45RA and the negative fraction was taken as the memory subset. After blood collection by leukapheresis, PBMCs were isolated using Ficoll-Histopaque density gradient centrifugation and then cryopreserved in the vapor phase of liquid nitrogen. Analytical flow cytometry was used to check the purity and quantity of every magnetically sorted T cell population. From each sorted fraction, genomic DNA was isolated and quantified by UV absorbance on a Nanodrop 2000c.

Notes on this clone: Its antigen target is currently unknown. Per-base quality was not reported, and no clone a single base away is much larger than it.

This receptor was taken from a man aged 18 to 30 in good health. Some clones in this sample may be carry-over from other donors' samples. Rearrangement joined TRBV29-1 to TRBJ2-7, and the D gene may be TRBD1, 5 bases matching. The sample comprised naive CD4+ T cells from PBMCs. The meaning of the sample's cell subset or site label: CD45RA+ positively selected. This receptor has the CDR3 CSVRGRASYEQYF. The DNA is TGCAGCGTTCGTGGCAGGGCTTCCTACGAGCAGTACTTC.